The rows below give T cell receptor beta chains drawn from one sample of a study of post-analysis software for immune sequencing data. From the PCR reads, TCRdb called clonotypes with MiXCR, one entry per CDR3 protein. In the table there are some 240,000 distinct CDR3 sequences, just over 35% of which are singletons. The material sequenced was blood. These receptors all come from a girl aged 5-17 years with multiple sclerosis. CDR3s include the opening cysteine and the closing phenylalanine or tryptophan. The D gene is left open where the match is weak. Expanded clones are given a class, and other clones once, few, many or no size at all.

>TRBJ1-1|TRBV5-1|few|NA
TGCGCCAGCAGCTTGGTAGCCATGAACACTGAAGCTTTCTTT
CASSLVAMNTEAFF
>TRBJ2-1|TRBV18|many|NA
TGTGCCAGCTCAGGACAGAGCTCCTACAATGAGCAGTTCTTC
CASSGQSSYNEQFF
>TRBJ1-2|TRBV12-3/TRBV12-4|many|NA
TGTGCCAGCAGTTTCCCCCCGGGAGCTAACTATGGCTACACCTTC
CASSFPPGANYGYTF
>TRBJ1-1|TRBV7-2|many|TRBD1
TGTGCCAGCAGCGCCGGGACAGGGAACACTGAAGCTTTCTTT
CASSAGTGNTEAFF
>TRBJ1-1|TRBV21-1|few|NA
TGTGCCAGCAGCGTTCCCTCCGGGCAACCGGCTTTTAAGGCTGAAGCTTTCTTT
CASSVPSGQPAFKAEAFF
>TRBJ2-1|TRBV6-2/TRBV6-3|NA|TRBD2
TGTGCCAGCAGTTACCCAGCGGGGGGTTACAATGAGCAGTTCTTC
CASSYPAGGYNEQFF
>TRBJ1-1|TRBV7-9|many|TRBD1
TGTGCCAGCAGCCTACAGGGGTCGGGCACTGAAGCTTTCTTT
CASSLQGSGTEAFF
>TRBJ1-1|TRBV20-1|few|TRBD1
TGCAGTGCTAGAGTGAGTGGGACAGGGGGCGTGAACACTGAAGCTTTCTTT
CSARVSGTGGVNTEAFF
>TRBJ1-2|TRBV3-1|NA|TRBD1
TGTGCCAGCAGCCTCTCCGGGGACAGCTTCTATGGCTACACCTTC
CASSLSGDSFYGYTF
>TRBJ2-6|TRBV7-9|many|NA
TGTGCCAGCAGCCAAACACGGGGGACCTCCCCGGAAGGGGCCAACGTCCTGACTTTC
CASSQTRGTSPEGANVLTF
>TRBJ1-2|TRBV20-1|many|NA
TGCAGTGCCACCGGGAGGGAGAGAGGCTACACCTTC
CSATGRERGYTF